This T cell receptor beta chain was sequenced during a study of cytomegalovirus exposure and HLA in healthy donors. The data were produced by immunoSEQ multiplex PCR, yet TCRdb's version contains in-frame clones alone and is incomplete. The sample shows more than 85,000 clones, around 86% of them seen only once. The specimen sequenced was PBMCs. This TCR came from a woman younger than 35 in good health and CMV-seropositive.

CDR3 sequence: CATRGHNEKLFF. The CDR3, as DNA: TGCGCCACCAGGGGGCATAATGAAAAACTGTTTTTT. The chain couples TRBV4-1 to TRBJ1-4, with 8 bases lining up with TRBD1. V lost 10 bases to trimming and J lost 4 bases; unmatched junction nucleotides: 2. This CDR3 spans 12 amino acids. The germline gives CDR1 MGHRA, CDR2 YSYEKL.